This T cell receptor (beta chain) was captured by sequencing in a study of CD8 T cells in ankylosing spondylitis. Germline V gene data show CDR1 as SGHRS and CDR2 as YFSETQ. The CDR3 loop spans 13 amino acids. Trimming removed 5 bases at V and 7 bases at J, with 13 bases between. Each CDR3 protein is one row after TCRdb ran MiXCR on the 5' RACE reads. The table has around 770,000 distinct CDR3 sequences, roughly 20% seen once; the top ten hold approximately 18%. Points on this clonotype: What it binds is unknown.

Study outcomes and limitations: In ankylosing spondylitis blood, a motif of seven or eight highly homologous TCR beta variants appeared characteristic.

The sample comprised blood, either unsorted or a sorted T cell fraction (not recorded which). The source of this sequence is a male donor with ankylosing spondylitis. The V gene is TRBV5-1, the J gene TRBJ2-1; D may be TRBD2 (6 bases). In DNA, the CDR3 is TGCGCCAGCAGGCCCGGGAGCGAGAATGAGCAGTTCTTC. It yields the protein CASRPGSENEQFF.